Listed here is a single T cell receptor (beta chain). The data were produced by immunoSEQ multiplex PCR, yet TCRdb's version contains in-frame clones alone and is incomplete. The sample includes around 140,000 clones, 85% to 95% seen only once; the top ten take roughly 3.6%. The sample originates from a study of T cell responses to AZD1222 COVID-19 vaccine. The CDR3 is 15 residues long. V gave up 1 base and J gave up 0 bases, with 7 bases separating them. The germline gives CDR1 SGHTA, CDR2 FQGNSA. Samples with a second dose at about 4 or about 12 weeks were pooled together. This receptor was obtained from an adult who received the AZD1222 COVID-19 vaccine. The sequencing here drew on peripheral blood, taken 28 days after the second AZD1222 dose. The genes are TRBV7-2 and TRBJ1-5, with D unresolved. CDR3 nucleotide sequence: TGTGCCAGCAGCTTAGAGGCGGTTAGCAATCAGCCCCAGCATTTT. This encodes CASSLEAVSNQPQHF. The whole variable domain, filled in from reference TRBV7-2 and TRBJ1-5, reads GAGVSQSPSNKVTEKGKDVELRCDPISGHTALYWYRQSLGQGLEFLIYFQGNSAPDKSGLPSDRFSAERTGGSVSTLTIQRTQQEDSAVYLCASSLEAVSNQPQHFGDGTRLSIL.